Presented here are 16 T cell receptor beta chains from one specimen sequenced in a study of beta chain features in type 1 diabetes. The sequenced template was cDNA made from the entire isolated RNA. Some clones are missing from TCRdb's copy, which holds only in-frame ones; the method was immunoSEQ multiplex PCR. The table records some 160,000 clones, about 9.1% of them present only once. The specimen sequenced was central memory CD4+ T cells from blood. These receptors came from a woman under 30 in good health.

This clone turned up a few times. The chain combines TRBV11-2 with TRBJ1-1, with TRBD1 identical over 8 bases. Per the germline V gene, CDR1 is SGHAT and CDR2 is FQNNGV. Germline trimming cut 5 bases from V and 9 bases from J; bases unmatched to any gene: 14. This CDR3 has 15 residues. The CDR3 reads CASSPRDSGGSKAFF. CDR3 DNA sequence: TGTGCCAGCAGCCCCAGAGATTCAGGGGGCTCCAAAGCTTTCTTT.

CDR3 bases: TGTGCCAGCAGTGATACTGGGACAACTAGGGGTGAAAAACTGTTTTTT. Its protein product is CASSDTGTTRGEKLFF. The genes are TRBV25-1 and TRBJ1-4; possibly TRBD1 for D (6 bases). This CDR3 spans 16 amino acids. The germline V gene encodes CDR1 MGHDK and CDR2 SYGVNS. Trimming pared 3 bases from V and 7 bases from J, leaving 18 bases between. Full variable domain (missing parts from reference TRBV25-1 and TRBJ1-4): EADIYQTPRYLVIGTGKKITLECSQTMGHDKMYWYQQDPGMELHLIHYSYGVNSTEKGDLSSESTVSRIRTEHFPLTLESARPSHTSQYLCASSDTGTTRGEKLFFGSGTQLSVL.

This clone occurred a few times. Other nucleotide sequences in the sample specify the same CDR3. The V call is TRBV14, the J call TRBJ1-2, with D possibly TRBD1 on 6 matching bases. The CDR3 length is 14 residues. V was shortened by 5 bases and J by 2 bases, with 12 bases between the two germline ends. Germline V gene lookup returns CDR1 SGHDN and CDR2 FVKESK. DNA of the CDR3: TGTGCCAGCAGCGCACGACAGGAGAACTATGGCTACACCTTC. Protein product: CASSARQENYGYTF.

About this clone itself: The sample holds other DNA sequences that translate to the same CDR3. The chain carries TRBV2 and TRBJ2-7, with D hard to call. Germline CDR1 is SNHLY and CDR2 is FYNNEI. V lost 6 bases to trimming and J lost 3 bases, with 3 bases between them. This CDR3 is built from 10 residues. The CDR3, as DNA: TGTGCCAGCAGGCGCTACGAGCAGTACTTC. Its translation is CASRRYEQYF.

The chain links TRBV30 to TRBJ1-1; 12 positions agree with TRBD1. Germline V CDR1 and CDR2: GTSNPN, SVGIG (reference sequence). Losses at the gene ends were 2 bases for V and 6 bases for J; bases not matched to a gene: 4. This CDR3 spans 14 amino acids. CDR3 in DNA: TGTGCCTGGAGTTTGGGACAGGGGGCCCCTGAAGCTTTCTTT. Translated: CAWSLGQGAPEAFF.

The chain has TRBV7-2 and TRBJ1-5; D perhaps matches TRBD1 (5 bases). This CDR3 has 14 residues. Looked up from germline, CDR1 is SGHTA and CDR2 is FQGNSA. Trimming pared 5 bases from V and 2 bases from J, leaving 10 bases between. CDR3 protein: CASSTGGGNQPQHF. The CDR3, as DNA: TGTGCCAGCAGCACCGGGGGGGGCAATCAGCCCCAGCATTTT. Together with reference TRBV7-2 and TRBJ1-5, the CDR3 gives the full variable domain: GAGVSQSPSNKVTEKGKDVELRCDPISGHTALYWYRQSLGQGLEFLIYFQGNSAPDKSGLPSDRFSAERTGGSVSTLTIQRTQQEDSAVYLCASSTGGGNQPQHFGDGTRLSIL.

The CDR3 DNA reads as TGCGCCAGCAGCTCCGGACTAGCGGGAGGGCCAGATACGCAGTATTTT. Protein product: CASSSGLAGGPDTQYF. The gene calls are TRBV5-1 and TRBJ2-3, with 15 bases lining up with TRBD2. Germline assignment: CDR1 SGHRS and CDR2 YFSETQ. The V segment lost 3 bases and the J segment 4 bases; nucleotides outside the gene matches: 3. This CDR3 is built from 16 residues.

The rearrangement links TRBV5-1 to TRBJ2-3; 7 nucleotides line up with TRBD2. This CDR3 is 15 amino acids long. The V segment lost 3 bases and the J segment 0 bases; nucleotides outside the gene matches: 4. Germline CDR1 and CDR2: SGHRS and YFSETQ. CDR3 sequence: CASSSGTISTDTQYF. The CDR3 DNA follows: TGCGCCAGCAGCTCCGGGACTATCAGCACAGATACGCAGTATTTT. The full variable domain, completed using reference TRBV5-1 and TRBJ2-3, is KAGVTQTPRYLIKTRGQQVTLSCSPISGHRSVSWYQQTPGQGLQFLFEYFSETQRNKGNFPGRFSGRQFSNSRSEMNVSTLELGDSALYLCASSSGTISTDTQYFGPGTRLTVL.

The CDR3 region has the DNA TGTGCCATGGGAGCAACATCTAACTATGGCTACACCTTC. This gives the protein CAMGATSNYGYTF. The J gene is TRBJ1-2, the V gene TRBV10-3; D not certain. CDR3 length equals 13 residues. The ends were cut back, 9 bases at V and 0 bases at J, with 11 bases in the middle. Per the germline V gene, CDR1 is ENHRY and CDR2 is SYGVKD.

This clone was picked up a small number of times. The chain carries TRBV21-1 and TRBJ2-2; the DNA was not compared with TRBD1, the D call given in the table. TRBV21-1 has pseudogene status. This CDR3 is built from 15 residues. The CDR3 DNA follows: TGTGCCAGCAGCAAGACAGGTCCGGGGACCGGGGAGCTGTTTTTT. Protein: CASSKTGPGTGELFF.

The chain is built from TRBV7-9 and TRBJ1-4; D is undetermined. Looked up from germline, CDR1 is SEHNR and CDR2 is FQNEAQ (reference sequence). V was cut by 7 bases and J by 0 bases, with 9 bases left in between. This CDR3 has 14 residues. The CDR3 region is CASNARSTNEKLFF. Here the CDR3 DNA reads TGTGCCAGCAATGCGAGGTCAACTAATGAAAAACTGTTTTTT. Full variable domain (missing parts from reference TRBV7-9 and TRBJ1-4): DTGVSQNPRHKITKRGQNVTFRCDPISEHNRLYWYRQTLGQGPEFLTYFQNEAQLEKSRLLSDRFSAERPKGSFSTLEIQRTEQGDSAMYLCASNARSTNEKLFFGSGTQLSVL.

This clone was observed a few times. The chain combines TRBV7-2 with TRBJ2-4; D may be TRBD1 (6 bases). The germline V and J ends were trimmed by 5 bases and 6 bases, with 14 bases remaining between them. Germline loops: CDR1 SGHTA, CDR2 FQGNSA. The CDR3 contains 14 residues. CDR3 amino acids: CASSPQGYGNIQYF. The CDR3 region has the DNA TGTGCCAGCAGCCCACAGGGCTATGGAAACATTCAGTACTTC.

In its sample, this clone was seen a few times. The chain recombines TRBV2 with TRBJ2-5, with 10 bases matching TRBD2. Trimming took 5 bases from V and 5 from J; bases not matched to a gene: 5. The CDR3 sequence is 14 residues long. Germline lookup yields CDR1 SNHLY and CDR2 FYNNEI. The chain's CDR3 is CASSSGTSAETQYF. For the CDR3, the DNA is TGTGCCAGCAGTTCCGGGACTAGCGCGGAGACCCAGTACTTC.

This chain links TRBV9 with TRBJ1-1; D may be TRBD1 (6 bases). Trimming took 5 bases from V and 5 from J, leaving 16 bases between them. The CDR3 spans 14 residues. CDR1 SGDLS and CDR2 YYNGEE come from the germline V gene. The CDR3 DNA reads as TGTGCCAGCAGGGGGGGCGGAGCGGGGACTGAAGCTTTCTTT. This gives the protein CASRGGGAGTEAFF.

This sequence joins TRBV10-1 and TRBJ1-1; D gene ambiguous. The CDR3 spans 13 residues. The ends were cut back, 8 bases at V and 0 bases at J, with 10 bases in the middle. The germline V gene encodes CDR1 WNHNN and CDR2 SYGVQD (reference sequence). The CDR3, as DNA: TGCGCCAGCTCCAAGCCTTTGAACACTGAAGCTTTCTTT. As protein: CASSKPLNTEAFF.

V gene TRBV18 combines with J gene TRBJ1-1; 7 nucleotides line up with TRBD1. The germline gives CDR1 KGHSH, CDR2 LQKENI. The J segment lost 1 base and the V segment lost 0 bases, leaving 2 bases of the junction unmatched. The CDR3 totals 15 residues. The CDR3 region is CASSPPTGWNTEAFF. In nucleotides, the CDR3 is TGTGCCAGCTCACCACCGACAGGGTGGAACACTGAAGCTTTCTTT. Full variable domain (missing parts from reference TRBV18 and TRBJ1-1): NAGVMQNPRHLVRRRGQEARLRCSPMKGHSHVYWYRQLPEEGLKFMVYLQKENIIDESGMPKERFSAEFPKEGPSILRIQQVVRGDSAAYFCASSPPTGWNTEAFFGQGTRLTVV.